Shown below are 3 T cell receptor beta chains from a single sample sequenced in a study of CD8+ T cells in alopecia areata. RNA, once extracted, was reverse transcribed into cDNA for use as the sequencing template. Measured with immunoSEQ multiplex PCR; TCRdb has only the in-frame clones, and not every one. Among 90,000 to 120,000 clones, 84% were seen once, and the ten largest hold over 20%. Treatment in this sample: oral pan-JAK inhibitor, 5-10 mg twice daily. This sample comprised CD8+ T cells sorted from blood, obtained at week 24, from a patient treated with tofacitinib. The source of these receptors is a human donor with alopecia areata.

A remark on this clone: The missing conserved phenylalanine or tryptophan at the end of this CDR3 makes a read error likely. The chain uses TRBV30 and TRBJ2-7; D unresolved. Germline lookup yields CDR1 GTSNPN and CDR2 SVGIG (reference sequence). This CDR3 has 11 amino acids. Between the trimmed V and J ends, which lost 0 bases and 4 bases, there was a span of 4 bases. The CDR3 region has the DNA TGTGCCTGGAGTGTGGCTTACGAGCAGTACCTC. This codes for CAWSVAYEQYL.

This rearrangement joins TRBV27 to TRBJ2-7; tentative D call: TRBD2 (5 bases). Germline-derived CDR1 and CDR2 are MNHEY and SMNVEV (reference sequence). Trimming removed 6 bases from V and 2 bases from J, with 11 bases in between. CDR3 size: 13 residues. The CDR3 loop is CASSPGMTYEQYF. CDR3 coding DNA: TGTGCCAGCAGCCCGGGGATGACCTACGAGCAGTACTTC.

This clone was detected only a few times. The chain combines TRBV5-6 with TRBJ2-2; TRBD1 agrees at 9 bases. This CDR3 has 17 residues. Germline V gene data show CDR1 as SGHDT and CDR2 as YYEEEE. Trimming cost V 2 bases and J 5 bases; bases outside gene matches: 10. CDR3 DNA: TGTGCCAGCAGCTTTAGAACCGGGACAGGGTCTACCGGGGAGCTGTTTTTT. Residues: CASSFRTGTGSTGELFF.